This T cell receptor (beta chain) was recorded in a study of vaccination effects on CD4 cells after COVID-19. Background on the study: Samples came from two convalescent patients 16 days and one week before vaccination.

After expansion with viral peptide pools in the ViraFEST assay, antigen-specific CD4+ T cells were sequenced. Around day 10 of culture, CD4+ T cells were separated out. This person caught SARS-CoV-2 sometime from March to December 2020, and PCR testing confirmed the infection. In the case of this clone: Its antigen is still unknown.

CDR3 size: 15 residues. The V and J ends lost 2 bases and 4 bases respectively, with 14 bases between them. Germline V CDR1 and CDR2: LGHDT, YNNKEL (reference sequence). Some clones are missing from TCRdb's copy, which holds only in-frame ones; the method was immunoSEQ multiplex PCR. This table holds roughly 70,000 clones, 65% to 85% found once. Material: CD4+ T cells from PBMCs cultured with HIV peptides, obtained before COVID-19 vaccination. This sample's subset: HIV-1 Nef peptide pool negative control/reference culture. This receptor was obtained from a human donor who had a prior SARS-CoV-2 infection. This sequence joins TRBV3-1 (or the pseudogene TRBV3-2) and TRBJ1-1; possibly TRBD1 for D (5 bases). The CDR3 region has the DNA TGTGCCAGCAGCCAACGGGAGGGGAAGTCCACTGAAGCTTTCTTT. This encodes CASSQREGKSTEAFF.